What follows are 11 T cell receptor beta chains derived from one specimen sequenced in a study of blood T cell repertoires in COVID-19. TCRdb's copy holds only in-frame clones and misses some; the assay was immunoSEQ multiplex PCR. The sample has about 180,000 clones; more than 80% are singletons. The material sequenced was PBMCs or T cells enriched from blood (not recorded which). These receptors were collected from a man aged 40-49 years who had recovered from COVID-19.

J is TRBJ1-1 and V is TRBV18, with D possibly matching TRBD1 (5 bases). V lost 1 base and J 3 bases, leaving 12 bases between the germline ends. CDR3 size: 15 residues. Germline V gene sequence: CDR1 KGHSH, CDR2 LQKENI. The CDR3: CASSPRGRADTEAFF. DNA of the CDR3: TGTGCCAGCTCACCACGGGGCAGGGCGGACACTGAAGCTTTCTTT.

The chain employs TRBV10-2 and TRBJ2-1; tentatively, D is TRBD1 (5 bases). Trimming took 7 bases from V and 2 from J, leaving 12 bases between them. Looked up from germline, CDR1 is WSHSY and CDR2 is SAAADI. The CDR3 consists of 14 residues. The CDR3 here is CASTPDKAYNEQFF. The CDR3 DNA is TGCGCCAGCACCCCGGACAAAGCCTACAATGAGCAGTTCTTC.

The CDR3 nucleotides are TGTGCCAGCTCCCTTACCACGTTCAGTGACACCGGGGAGCTGTTTTTT. Translation: CASSLTTFSDTGELFF. The chain carries TRBV18 and TRBJ2-2; D not certain. V lost 6 bases and J lost 3, with 17 bases in between. This CDR3 is 16 amino acids long. Germline CDR1 reads KGHSH; CDR2 reads LQKENI.

The chain is built from TRBV19 and TRBJ1-5; possible D gene TRBD1, 5 bases. Trimming removed 4 bases at V and 4 bases at J, with 17 bases between. The CDR3 length is 16 residues. Germline V CDR1 and CDR2: LNHDA, SQIVND (reference sequence). The CDR3 nucleotides are TGTGCCAGTAGTACTACCTTGAGGCAGGGAAATCAGCCCCAGCATTTT. Protein product: CASSTTLRQGNQPQHF.

The J gene is TRBJ1-2, the V gene TRBV19; D ambiguous. The CDR3 sequence is 15 residues long. The ends were cut back, 3 bases at V and 2 bases at J, with 13 bases in the middle. Germline V gene sequence: CDR1 LNHDA, CDR2 SQIVND (reference sequence). Here the CDR3 reads CASSMMRSPNYGYTF. In nucleotides, the CDR3 is TGTGCCAGTAGTATGATGAGGTCGCCGAACTATGGCTACACCTTC.

This clone appeared a single time. The J gene is TRBJ2-1, the V gene TRBV6-2 or TRBV6-3, with D possibly matching TRBD1 (6 bases). The V and J ends lost 6 bases and 7 bases respectively, with 22 bases between them. There are 16 residues in the CDR3. Germline loops: CDR1 MNHEY, CDR2 SVGEGT. CDR3 sequence reads: CASSVLQGKKVNEQFF. CDR3 DNA sequence: TGTGCCAGCAGCGTTTTACAGGGTAAAAAAGTGAATGAGCAGTTCTTC.

The rearrangement uses TRBV10-3 and TRBJ2-1, with a possible D match to TRBD2 (6 bases). Germline V lookup: CDR1 ENHRY, CDR2 SYGVKD. The CDR3 is made up of 14 amino acids. Deletions cut 3 bases from V and 6 bases from J, with 12 bases between. The CDR3 bases are TGTGCCATCAGTGACCCGGGAGAAGGCAATGAGCAGTTCTTC. Amino acid sequence: CAISDPGEGNEQFF.

This rearrangement joins TRBV7-8 to TRBJ2-6, with TRBD1 matching over 10 bases. Germline CDR1 and CDR2: SGHVS and FQNEAQ. This CDR3 region has 18 residues. The V gene end was trimmed by 0 bases and the J gene end by 0 bases; junction bases not matched to a gene: 2. The chain's CDR3 is CASSLARDRGSGANVLTF. In DNA form, the CDR3 reads TGTGCCAGCAGCTTAGCGCGGGACAGGGGCTCTGGGGCCAACGTCCTGACTTTC.

The V and J genes are TRBV10-3 and TRBJ2-5, with unresolved D. V lost 0 bases, J lost 4 bases, and 6 bases lay in between. This CDR3 has 13 amino acids. Per the germline V gene, CDR1 is ENHRY and CDR2 is SYGVKD. The CDR3 sequence: CAISESARETQYF. CDR3 in DNA: TGTGCCATCAGTGAGTCAGCGCGAGAGACCCAGTACTTC.

The rearrangement uses TRBV3-1 (or the pseudogene TRBV3-2) and TRBJ1-1; no clear D. There are 12 residues in the CDR3. Trimming removed 3 bases at V and 7 bases at J, with 9 bases between. Germline V gene lookup returns CDR1 LGHDT and CDR2 YNNKEL (reference sequence). CDR3 in amino acids: CASSQPGSEAFF. For the CDR3, the DNA is TGTGCCAGCAGCCAGCCAGGCAGTGAAGCTTTCTTT.

Here the CDR3 reads CASSQDQRTRSIGELFF. CDR3 DNA sequence: TGTGCCAGCAGCCAAGACCAGCGGACTAGATCGATCGGGGAGCTGTTTTTT. V usage is TRBV4-2 and J usage is TRBJ2-2; 7 bases line up with TRBD2. CDR3 length equals 17 residues. CDR1 is LGHNA, CDR2 YNFKEQ, per germline. Trimming at V came to 0 bases and at J to 7 bases, leaving 11 bases not matched to a gene.